One T cell receptor beta chain is described in this entry. Its antigen is as yet unknown. These data belong to a study of regulatory T cells in long-lasting Graves disease. The TCR beta library used iRepertoire HTBI primers with Arm-PCR amplification of CDR3. TCRdb fed the multiplex PCR reads into MiXCR, producing one record per CDR3 protein. This repertoire shows hundreds of thousands of distinct CDR3 sequences, around a fifth found once; its top ten account for roughly 7%. The ends lost 3 bases at V and 2 bases at J; junction bases unmatched: 6. The CDR3 extends over 14 amino acids. Germline V gene sequence: CDR1 DFQATT, CDR2 SNEGSKA (reference sequence). Time point described: persistent/refractory GD, antithyroid drugs over 5 years with positive TRAb. The authors made the TCR library using RNA they extracted from PBMCs. General study results and limits: Newly diagnosed patients had higher TCR diversity than persistent Graves' patients did.

The source is a female donor with Graves disease. The chain is built from TRBV20-1 and TRBJ2-7; 8 bases are shared with TRBD2. The sequencing used peripheral blood mononuclear cells (PBMCs), collected when the disease was refractory, from a patient treated with antithyroid drugs. DNA of the CDR3: TGCAGTGCTAGCCCCGGGACTAGGGCCTACGAGCAGTACTTC. The encoded protein is CSASPGTRAYEQYF.